One and the same sample provided the 3 T cell receptor beta chains below, sequenced in a study of T cells in Graves' hyperthyroidism and ophthalmopathy. Template material for amplifying TCR beta CDR3 regions consisted of RNA transcripts. Using the HTBI primer set, a first-round RT-PCR was run on the TCR CDR3. In TCRdb, the multiplex PCR reads were re-called with MiXCR into one record per CDR3 protein. In the table there are approximately 480,000 distinct CDR3 sequences, under 25% of which are singletons. Sequencing used blood. These receptors came from a man aged 18 to 30 with Graves' hyperthyroidism.

This clonotype was detected many times. This rearrangement joins TRBV7-2 to TRBJ2-5; 7 bases are a match to TRBD1. Losses at the gene ends were 4 bases for V and 4 bases for J; bases not matched to a gene: 21. Germline V lookup: CDR1 SGHTA, CDR2 FQGNSA. This CDR3 contains 19 residues. In nucleotides, the CDR3 is TGTGCCAGCAGCTCCCGCCCCTTCACCGTGGGACAGCTTATAGAGACCCAGTACTTC. Its translation: CASSSRPFTVGQLIETQYF.

The rearrangement joins TRBV20-1 to TRBJ2-2; 9 bases are a match to TRBD2. V was pared by 6 bases and J by 5 bases, with 10 bases of the junction left unmatched. Germline V lookup: CDR1 DFQATT, CDR2 SNEGSKA (reference sequence). The CDR3 consists of 15 residues. The CDR3 loop reads CSAQNSRGGTGELFF. For the CDR3, the DNA is TGCAGTGCCCAGAACTCGCGGGGGGGGACCGGGGAGCTGTTTTTT.

The table lists this clonotype with many counts. The CDR3 sequence is CASTSVPGAYGYTF. In nucleotides, the CDR3 is TGTGCCAGCACCTCTGTTCCAGGGGCCTATGGCTACACCTTC. The chain links TRBV12-3 or TRBV12-4 to TRBJ1-2, with a tentative D call TRBD1 (6 bases). The V end was cut by 7 bases, the J end by 4 bases, with 16 bases between. This CDR3 has 14 residues.